The sequence of this T cell receptor (beta chain) was determined in a study of cytomegalovirus exposure and HLA in healthy donors. At the level of the study: The Caucasian-associated ancestry cluster held less than 85% of 350 to 450 genotyped donors.

The CDR3 is 15 residues long. J gave up 2 bases and V 3 bases, and 3 bases lay outside the gene matches. Per germline, CDR1 LNHDA and CDR2 SQIVND (reference sequence). Primers: 60 Vbeta forward and 13 Jbeta reverse. Sequenced by immunoSEQ multiplex PCR; TCRdb stores in-frame clones only, minus some. The sample has roughly 160,000 clones, roughly 76% seen once; the top ten hold around 14%. The study's findings and limits: TCR beta V- and J-gene trimming, according to a later analysis, was linked to a missense DCLRE1C variant. Usually a TCR sequence was rare, but some public TCRs were found in many donors.

Details on this clone: Its antigen is not identified.

This chain joins TRBV19 and TRBJ2-1; 8 nucleotides agree with TRBD1. Sequencing was done on a sample of PBMCs. The sequence was collected from a woman in her forties or fifties in good health and CMV-seronegative. CDR3 nucleotides: TGTGCCAGTAGTATTGACAGGGGTGCCTACAATGAGCAGTTCTTC. Translation: CASSIDRGAYNEQFF.